The entry below gives a single T cell receptor (beta chain) sequence along with its context. Antigen: not known. Study results and limitations: Whole repertoires were not studied in the larger cohort, only one V-J beta rearrangement. Greatest tumor Treg TCR overlap was with tumor naive CD4+ cells.

Germline V gene data show CDR1 as MNHNS and CDR2 as SASEGT. V gave up 0 bases and J gave up 7 bases; unmatched junction bases: 6. The CDR3 consists of 15 residues. Tregs were sorted as CD4+CD25+CD127-/low cells. After constant-region reverse-primer amplification, full-length variable regions underwent semi-nested PCR with Nested Universal Primer A. TCRdb processed the 5' RACE reads anew with MiXCR; each CDR3 protein has one entry. The sample has over 45,000 distinct CDR3 sequences, roughly 28% seen once. The receptor was isolated from a female donor with breast cancer. This rearrangement joins TRBV6-1 to TRBJ2-1; 7 bases map to TRBD2. Material for sequencing was tumor-infiltrating Tregs sorted from the breast tumor. The CDR3, as DNA: TGTGCCAGCAGTGAAGCGAGTGCGGGACTAAATGAGCAGTTCTTC. Translated: CASSEASAGLNEQFF.